This T cell receptor (beta chain) originates from a study of control samples from healthy donors and cancer patients. The data were produced by immunoSEQ multiplex PCR, yet TCRdb's version contains in-frame clones alone and is incomplete. The data show about 110,000 clones, approximately 88% seen once. The sequencing input was PBMCs. This clonotype was obtained from a woman aged 55-69 years with lung cancer.

The CDR3 loop is CASSVSGTHYGYTF. DNA for the CDR3: TGTGCCAGCAGCGTTTCCGGGACACACTATGGCTACACCTTC. The chain has TRBV7-2 and TRBJ1-2; the D gene is possibly TRBD1 (6 bases). V lost 5 bases, J lost 3 bases, and 13 bases lay in between. The CDR3 sequence is 14 residues long. Germline CDR1 SGHTA, CDR2 FQGNSA.